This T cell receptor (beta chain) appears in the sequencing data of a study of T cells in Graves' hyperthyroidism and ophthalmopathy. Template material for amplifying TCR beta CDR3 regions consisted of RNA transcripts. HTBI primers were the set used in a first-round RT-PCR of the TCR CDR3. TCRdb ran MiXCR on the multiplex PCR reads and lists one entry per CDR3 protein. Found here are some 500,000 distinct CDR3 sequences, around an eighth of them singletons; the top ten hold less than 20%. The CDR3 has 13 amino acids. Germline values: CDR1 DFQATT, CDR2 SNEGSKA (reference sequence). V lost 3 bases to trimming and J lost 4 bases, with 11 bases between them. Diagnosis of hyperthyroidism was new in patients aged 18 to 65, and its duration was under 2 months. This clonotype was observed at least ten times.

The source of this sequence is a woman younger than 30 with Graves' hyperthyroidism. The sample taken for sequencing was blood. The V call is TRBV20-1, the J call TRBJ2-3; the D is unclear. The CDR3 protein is CSARIRNSDTQYF. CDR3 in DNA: TGCAGTGCTAGGATACGGAATTCAGATACGCAGTATTTT.